What follows is one T cell receptor (beta chain) and its context. Antigen: not known. This specimen comes from a study of response to subunit inactivated influenza vaccine. Via MiXCR, TCRdb re-called the RT-PCR reads, giving one row per CDR3 protein. This table has fewer than 600,000 distinct CDR3 sequences, approximately 7.2% appearing once. Overall study results and limits: The authors suggested that few new T cells are recruited per seasonal influenza vaccination.

V was trimmed by 6 bases and J by 0 bases, leaving 15 bases between them. Germline V gives CDR1 DFQATT, CDR2 SNEGSKA (reference sequence). The CDR3 extends over 15 amino acids. The rearrangement uses TRBV20-1 and TRBJ2-1; D perhaps matches TRBD1 (6 bases). The sample here was PBMCs from blood, taken roughly 24 months after vaccination. This receptor was taken from a man in his fifties or sixties who received an inactivated influenza vaccine. For the CDR3, the DNA is TGCAGTGCGGAATCGGGACACAGCTCCTACAATGAGCAGTTCTTC. Its translation is CSAESGHSSYNEQFF.